One TCR beta chain is described in this entry. This sample is drawn from a study of blood T cell repertoires in COVID-19. Study as a whole: From the United States, Italy and Spain came samples of acute and convalescent COVID-19. The cDNA or gDNA used as material had been derived from T cells, B-cell-depleted T cells, or PBMCs.

Per the original methods: It was from reference gene primer amplification that nucleated cell counts were estimated. The method was immunoSEQ multiplex PCR; TCRdb's version includes in-frame clones alone and lacks a portion of them. Clone size and V and J calls were adopted from that table, with D and trimming inferred from the DNA. The table includes around 700,000 clones, over 80% detected once. The CDR3 runs to 15 residues. Germline CDR1 and CDR2: LGHDT and YNNKEL (reference sequence). J was trimmed by 4 bases and V by 4 bases; bases with no gene match: 8. Sequencing was carried out using peripheral blood. The clonotype was recovered from a woman aged 18 to 35 with acute or convalescent COVID-19. The genes are TRBV3-1 (or the pseudogene TRBV3-2) and TRBJ2-5; the match to TRBD1 covers 8 bases. The CDR3 is CASSPTGTGAETQYF. Written as DNA, the CDR3 is TGTGCCAGCAGCCCGACCGGGACAGGAGCAGAGACCCAGTACTTC.